The 32 T cell receptor beta chains below were found in one sample sequenced in a study of memory CD4+ T cells and cytomegalovirus serostatus. Clones were read by immunoSEQ multiplex PCR, and TCRdb kept only the in-frame ones, dropping some. Of 75,000 to 95,000 clones in the sample, less than 90% are singletons; the top ten hold nearly 0.8%. Single viable CD3+CD4+CD8-CD45RO+ cells were sorted as the memory CD4+ T cells. The specimen was memory CD4+ T cells from blood. The origin of the receptors is an adult in good health and CMV-seronegative.

This chain links TRBV6-4 with TRBJ1-1, with a weak D call TRBD1 (5 bases). V was clipped by 7 bases and J by 2 bases, with 14 bases between them. CDR1 is MRHNA and CDR2 is SNTAGT in the germline V gene. The CDR3 consists of 14 residues. The CDR3 DNA sequence: TGTGCCAGCAAATTGACGGGGCAAAACACTGAAGCTTTCTTT. Residues: CASKLTGQNTEAFF.

This clone was observed a handful of times. CDR3 sequence: CACPPGGNTGELFF. The CDR3 region has the DNA TGTGCCTGCCCACCGGGCGGGAACACCGGGGAGCTGTTTTTT. The gene calls are TRBV30 and TRBJ2-2; D not certain. V was cut by 6 bases and J by 1 base, with 12 bases left in between. Germline V gene data show CDR1 as GTSNPN and CDR2 as SVGIG (reference sequence). This CDR3 is built from 14 residues. Drawing the rest from reference TRBV30 and TRBJ2-2, the complete variable domain is SQTIHQWPATLVQPVGSPLSLECTVEGTSNPNLYWYRQAAGRGLQLLFYSVGIGQISSEVPQNLSASRPQDRQFILSSKKLLLSDSGFYLCACPPGGNTGELFFGEGSRLTVL.

The genes are TRBV11-3 and TRBJ2-3, with D unclear. Germline loops: CDR1 SGHNT, CDR2 YENEEA. V lost 4 bases and J 6 bases, leaving 8 bases between the germline ends. The CDR3 spans 12 residues. The CDR3 DNA sequence: TGTGCCAGCAGCTCCGACCGTGATACGCAGTATTTT. Translating it yields CASSSDRDTQYF.

J is TRBJ2-7 and V is TRBV10-3, with D tentatively TRBD1 (6 bases). With 7 bases removed from V and 1 base from J, the gap between germline ends came to 14 bases. Germline lookup yields CDR1 ENHRY and CDR2 SYGVKD. This CDR3 spans 14 amino acids. CDR3 amino acids: CAITPGQGSYEQYF. The CDR3 region has the DNA TGTGCCATCACCCCGGGACAAGGGTCCTACGAGCAGTACTTC.

The chain links TRBV7-8 to TRBJ1-4; tentative D call: TRBD1 (6 bases). Trimming stripped 4 bases from V and 5 bases from J, with 14 bases between. The CDR3 sequence is 15 residues long. Germline CDR1 and CDR2: SGHVS and FQNEAQ. The CDR3 region is CASSSYRDQNEKLFF. The CDR3 nucleotides read TGTGCCAGCAGCTCATACAGGGATCAGAATGAAAAACTGTTTTTT.

The rearrangement links TRBV18 to TRBJ2-3, with TRBD1 matching 10 bases. The CDR3 runs 15 residues. In germline, CDR1 is KGHSH, CDR2 LQKENI. The junction had 4 bases not matched to a gene; V was cut back by 6 bases and J by 1 base. CDR3 amino acids: CASSRDRGGTDTQYF. CDR3 sequence (DNA): TGTGCCAGCTCCCGGGACAGGGGAGGCACAGATACGCAGTATTTT.

This clone is a singleton in its sample. This chain links TRBV6-6 with TRBJ2-3; D call uncertain. The CDR3 runs 15 residues. Trimming took off 2 bases at V and 6 bases at J, with 15 bases between the two ends. Germline CDR1 reads MNHNY; CDR2 reads SVGAGI (reference sequence). DNA for the CDR3: TGTGCCAGCAGTTACGGAGCCAGATCGTGGGATACGCAGTATTTT. It encodes CASSYGARSWDTQYF.

This clone was observed a few times. V and J are TRBV4-2 and TRBJ1-2; TRBD1 aligns across 7 bases. Germline V gene data show CDR1 as LGHNA and CDR2 as YNFKEQ. V gave up 1 base and J gave up 2 bases; unmatched junction bases: 13. CDR3 length: 18 amino acids. The CDR3 bases are TGTGCCAGCAGCCAAGGGTCGGGTACAGGGGAGGCAAACTATGGCTACACCTTC. The encoded protein is CASSQGSGTGEANYGYTF.

The chain links TRBV29-1 to TRBJ2-3; D possibly matches TRBD1 or TRBD2 (5 bases each). The germline V gene encodes CDR1 SQVTM and CDR2 ANQGSEA. Trimming shortened V by 1 base and J by 3 bases, and 17 bases separated the two germline ends. This CDR3 has 16 residues. The DNA for the CDR3 is TGCAGCGTTGAAGGGGTCGGGGCTAGCCGGACAGATACGCAGTATTTT. This translates into CSVEGVGASRTDTQYF.

A single count supports this clone. The chain joins TRBV19 to TRBJ2-7; the D gene is possibly TRBD1 (5 bases). CDR3 size: 13 residues. V was trimmed by 3 bases and J by 3 bases, leaving 9 bases between them. Germline V CDR1 and CDR2: LNHDA, SQIVND (reference sequence). The chain's CDR3 is CASSIDRGYEQYF. CDR3 DNA: TGTGCCAGTAGTATTGATAGGGGCTACGAGCAGTACTTC.

V gene TRBV2 combines with J gene TRBJ1-2; no definite D call. V lost 4 bases and J 4 bases, leaving 10 bases between the germline ends. The CDR3 covers 13 residues. The germline V gene has CDR1 SNHLY and CDR2 FYNNEI. The CDR3 reads CASSGVSSYGYTF. CDR3 sequence (DNA): TGTGCCAGCAGTGGGGTCAGTTCCTATGGCTACACCTTC.

This chain links TRBV21-1 with TRBJ1-5; the D call TRBD1 from the table was never checked on the DNA. TRBV21-1 is a listed pseudogene. This CDR3 is 18 amino acids long. The CDR3 region has the DNA TGTGCCAGCAGCAAAATGGGACATCTCGGACTTAGCAATCAGCCCCAGCATTTT. It codes for CASSKMGHLGLSNQPQHF.

V usage is TRBV6-6 and J usage is TRBJ1-5; 7 nucleotides align to TRBD1. V lost 4 bases and J lost 5; bases outside the gene matches: 8. This CDR3 has 15 residues. Looked up from germline, CDR1 is MNHNY and CDR2 is SVGAGI (reference sequence). The CDR3 bases are TGTGCCAGCAGTTCGCACAGGGGAAGGGATCAGCCCCAGCATTTT. As protein: CASSSHRGRDQPQHF.

This clone appeared a single time. The gene calls are TRBV19 and TRBJ1-2, with unresolved D. The length of the CDR3 is 12 residues. V was shortened by 3 bases and J by 8 bases, with 10 bases between the two germline ends. The V gene's germline CDR1 is LNHDA and CDR2 SQIVND (reference sequence). CDR3 region: CASSMPPLGYTF. Written as DNA, the CDR3 is TGTGCCAGTAGTATGCCCCCTTTGGGCTACACCTTC.

V and J are TRBV18 and TRBJ1-2, with D hard to call. The CDR3 spans 16 residues. V dropped 4 bases and J dropped 0 bases, with 15 bases sitting between them. Germline V CDR1 and CDR2: KGHSH, LQKENI. CDR3 DNA sequence: TGTGCCAGCTCACTCGCGGCGAGATACTCTAACTATGGCTACACCTTC. This codes for CASSLAARYSNYGYTF.

The chain couples TRBV5-1 to TRBJ2-6; D remains ambiguous. This CDR3 comprises 15 residues. The germline CDR1 and CDR2 sequences are SGHRS and YFSETQ. V was pared by 0 bases and J by 4 bases, with 8 bases between. The CDR3 region has the DNA TGCGCCAGCAGCTTGGGTCCCAGGGGGGCCAACGTCCTGACTTTC. Residues: CASSLGPRGANVLTF.

The genes are TRBV6-5 and TRBJ2-6; TRBD2 agrees at 8 bases. With 5 bases clipped from V and 0 bases from J, the junction kept 0 bases outside the gene matches. This CDR3 contains 15 residues. Per germline, CDR1 MNHEY and CDR2 SVGAGI. The DNA for the CDR3 is TGTGCCAGCAGTAGCGGGAGCTCTGGGGCCAACGTCCTGACTTTC. Its translation is CASSSGSSGANVLTF.

This chain connects TRBV30 to TRBJ1-2; D is uncertain. CDR3 length: 12 residues. V lost 0 bases, J lost 8 bases, and 10 bases lay in between. Germline V lookup: CDR1 GTSNPN, CDR2 SVGIG (reference sequence). The CDR3 protein is CAWSVWGYGYTF. CDR3 bases: TGTGCCTGGAGTGTCTGGGGATACGGCTACACCTTC.

The gene calls are TRBV23-1 and TRBJ1-4, with TRBD1 as a possible D gene (5 bases). TRBV23-1 has ORF status, its function being uncertain. CDR3 length: 18 residues. The V end was cut by 0 bases, the J end by 0 bases, with 14 bases between. CDR3 in amino acids: CASSQSRRGGPTNEKLFF. CDR3 in DNA: TGCGCCAGCAGTCAATCTCGGCGGGGGGGTCCAACTAATGAAAAACTGTTTTTT.

A remark on this clone: Other DNA sequences in the sample encode the same CDR3. This sequence joins TRBV7-2 and TRBJ2-7, with 13 bases matching TRBD2. The CDR3 totals 15 residues. The V segment lost 5 bases and the J segment 6 bases; nucleotides outside the gene matches: 7. Looked up from germline, CDR1 is SGHTA and CDR2 is FQGNSA. In DNA, the CDR3 is TGTGCCAGCAGCCTCACTAGCGGGGGGGCAGGCGAGCAGTACTTC. This gives the protein CASSLTSGGAGEQYF.

The chain joins TRBV15 to TRBJ1-2, with D possibly being TRBD1 (5 bases). The CDR3 has 16 amino acids. V was shortened by 2 bases and J by 10 bases, with 23 bases between the two germline ends. The germline CDR1 and CDR2 sequences are LNHNV and YYDKDF (reference sequence). The CDR3 loop is CATSRPTGTKEEAYTF. In DNA form, the CDR3 reads TGTGCCACCAGCAGACCTACGGGGACCAAGGAAGAGGCCTACACCTTC.

The V call is TRBV5-1, the J call TRBJ2-5; 12 nucleotides align to TRBD2. V shed 0 bases and J 2 bases; nucleotides not matched to a gene: 2. This CDR3 is built from 16 residues. Per the germline V gene, CDR1 is SGHRS and CDR2 is YFSETQ. The CDR3 is CASSLGLAGAQETQYF. In nucleotides, the CDR3 is TGCGCCAGCAGCTTGGGACTAGCGGGGGCACAAGAGACCCAGTACTTC.

V is TRBV4-2 and J is TRBJ1-2; the D gene is possibly TRBD1 (5 bases). Germline loops: CDR1 LGHNA, CDR2 YNFKEQ. The ends were cut back, 0 bases at V and 4 bases at J, with 12 bases in the middle. This CDR3 has 15 amino acids. For the CDR3, the DNA is TGTGCCAGCAGCCAAGAACAGGCAGCGAGCTATGGCTACACCTTC. It is translated as CASSQEQAASYGYTF.

This clone showed up just once. V and J are TRBV6-5 and TRBJ2-3; D possibly corresponds to TRBD2 (6 bases). Trimming took 2 bases from V and 2 from J, leaving 14 bases between them. From germline, CDR1 is MNHEY and CDR2 SVGAGI. This CDR3 is 16 amino acids long. CDR3 protein: CASSYGGGLVTDTQYF. The DNA of the CDR3 is TGTGCCAGCAGTTACGGTGGGGGGTTAGTCACAGATACGCAGTATTTT.

This rearrangement joins TRBV21-1 to TRBJ1-1. TRBV21-1 is a pseudogene locus. This CDR3 is built from 9 residues. The CDR3 loop is CASSTEAFF. CDR3 bases: TGTGCCAGCAGCACTGAAGCTTTCTTT.

A single count supports this clone. This chain uses TRBV7-9 with TRBJ1-1; D uncertain. Germline loops: CDR1 SEHNR, CDR2 FQNEAQ (reference sequence). The V and J ends lost 1 base and 4 bases respectively, with 10 bases between them. This CDR3 is 14 amino acids long. CDR3 loop: CASSLEGVGTEAFF. The CDR3 DNA reads TGTGCCAGCAGCTTAGAGGGAGTTGGCACTGAAGCTTTCTTT.

The chain has TRBV27 and TRBJ2-3; D gene uncertain. V was pared by 5 bases and J by 3 bases, with 12 bases between. From germline, CDR1 is MNHEY and CDR2 SMNVEV (reference sequence). The CDR3 is 14 amino acids. The CDR3: CASSPRHSTDTQYF. The CDR3, as DNA: TGTGCCAGCAGTCCCAGACACAGTACAGATACGCAGTATTTT.

The gene calls are TRBV27 and TRBJ2-3; D gene ambiguous. This CDR3 is built from 15 residues. Germline loops: CDR1 MNHEY, CDR2 SMNVEV (reference sequence). Trimming pared 4 bases from V and 0 bases from J, leaving 11 bases between. Here the CDR3 reads CASSSRPPSTDTQYF. The CDR3 DNA reads TGTGCCAGCAGTTCCCGTCCACCTAGCACAGATACGCAGTATTTT.

The CDR3 reads CASRRNQETQYF. The CDR3 DNA is TGTGCCAGCAGACGGAACCAAGAGACCCAGTACTTC. The chain is built from TRBV6-6 and TRBJ2-5; no reliable D call. The CDR3 loop spans 12 amino acids. V was trimmed by 6 bases and J by 0 bases, leaving 5 bases between them. The germline V gene has CDR1 MNHNY and CDR2 SVGAGI (reference sequence).

This clone has just a few counts. V usage is TRBV9 and J usage is TRBJ2-7; TRBD2 might be the D (6 bases). The germline gives CDR1 SGDLS, CDR2 YYNGEE. Trimming took 2 bases from V and 3 from J, leaving 15 bases between them. The CDR3 extends over 15 amino acids. The CDR3 bases are TGTGCCAGCAGCGTGACCTGGGCGGGGAACTACGAGCAGTACTTC. This gives the protein CASSVTWAGNYEQYF.

The table lists this clone with a count of one. The chain links TRBV4-3 to TRBJ1-3, with D unclear. Germline V CDR1 and CDR2: LGHNA, YSLEER. The CDR3 is 15 residues long. V was trimmed by 1 base and J by 4 bases, leaving 11 bases between them. The DNA for the CDR3 is TGCGCCAGCAGCCAAGGGGCCGTCACGGGAAACACCATATATTTT. As protein: CASSQGAVTGNTIYF.

The rearrangement links TRBV19 to TRBJ2-2; D may be TRBD1 or TRBD2 (5 bases each). V dropped 5 bases and J dropped 5 bases, with 18 bases sitting between them. The CDR3 sequence is 16 residues long. The germline gives CDR1 LNHDA, CDR2 SQIVND (reference sequence). The CDR3 sequence is CASSLRPGTSTGELFF. CDR3 bases: TGTGCCAGTAGTCTCCGTCCGGGGACCTCGACCGGGGAGCTGTTTTTT.